This T cell receptor (beta chain) derives from a study of shared clonotypes between healthy human individuals. The method was immunoSEQ multiplex PCR; TCRdb's version includes in-frame clones alone and lacks a portion of them. The sample carries hundreds of thousands of clones, over 60% recorded once. Germline V CDR1 and CDR2: SQVTM, ANQGSEA. The CDR3 runs to 14 residues. V was cut by 4 bases and J by 3 bases, with 12 bases left in between. Regarding this clone: Its antigen is still unknown.

Study-wide findings and caveats: Depth of sequencing was expected to influence donor clonotype sharing.

The sequence came from a woman in her 40s in good health. Some clones in this sample may be carry-over from other donors' samples. The chain joins TRBV29-1 to TRBJ1-4; tentative D call: TRBD1 (5 bases). The sample was PBMCs. The CDR3 nucleotides are TGCAGCGTTGGGAGGGGTGGCTCTAATGAAAAACTGTTTTTT. This encodes CSVGRGGSNEKLFF.